At least ten counts were recorded for the clone carrying this T cell receptor beta chain. Antigen: not known. The data belong to a study of CD8 T cells in ankylosing spondylitis. Study-wide findings and caveats: Blood from ankylosing spondylitis patients appeared to carry a characteristic roughly eight-variant TCR beta motif. Prior work had noted some motif variants in reactive arthritis blood and synovial fluid. Researchers reportedly found disease-linked clones significantly enriched in matched ankylosing spondylitis synovial fluid.

CDR1 is SGHRS, CDR2 YFSETQ, per germline. The J segment lost 2 bases and the V segment lost 0 bases, leaving 1 base of the junction unmatched. The CDR3 has 15 amino acids. Molecular-barcoded quantitative 5'-RACE produced these TCR beta libraries. TCRdb recomputed calls from the 5' RACE reads with MiXCR, one row per CDR3 protein. The sample has some 130,000 distinct CDR3 sequences; more than 5.5% are singletons. The chain has TRBV5-1 and TRBJ1-5, with TRBD1 matching over 8 bases. Sequenced: blood, either unsorted or a sorted T cell fraction (not recorded which). The origin of this receptor is a female donor with ankylosing spondylitis or in good health (not recorded which). In DNA, the CDR3 is TGCGCCAGCAGCTTGGCGGGACAGGGCAATCAGCCCCAGCATTTT. It is translated as CASSLAGQGNQPQHF.